The 7 T cell receptor beta chains listed next were all sequenced from one sample in a study of beta chain features in type 1 diabetes (dated by TCRdb to the late 2010s). Paper-wide results and their limitations: Type 1 diabetes patients showed a moderate but significant shortening of TCRB CDR3 length in all four CD4+ subsets.

Their antigen targets remain unknown. Preparation of the library involved the immunoSEQ multiplex PCR assay. The High Capacity cDNA Reverse Transcription Kit was used to reverse transcribe all of the isolated RNA, meaning that expressed TCRB transcripts were what got sequenced. TCRdb provides this immuneACCESS table in a form limited to in-frame rearrangements. Some clones are lacking; in checked studies, under half of them reflect an unresolved V gene, and why the rest are absent is not known. The sample table records about 300,000 clones; around an eighth of these occur just once. The ten largest clonotypes hold 0.015% of the sample. What was sequenced was naive CD4+ T cells from blood. The cell subset or site label, read with the paper, signifies: true naive CD4+ T cells. Source of these receptors: a woman aged 18-30 years with type 1 diabetes.

The chain employs TRBV6-5 and TRBJ2-1; no reliable D call. Germline CDR1 MNHEY, CDR2 SVGAGI. The CDR3 covers 12 residues. The ends were cut back, 4 bases at V and 9 bases at J, with 10 bases in the middle. The CDR3 sequence is CASSSRGSEQFF. The CDR3 DNA follows: TGTGCCAGCAGTTCCCGAGGCTCTGAGCAGTTCTTC.

This clone has more than one count but fewer than ten. This sequence joins TRBV11-2 and TRBJ1-2; possible D gene TRBD1, 6 bases. V was pared by 1 base and J by 8 bases, with 11 bases between. CDR1 and CDR2 (germline): SGHAT, FQNNGV. The CDR3 sequence is 13 residues long. CDR3 in DNA: TGTGCCAGCAGCTTAGCAGGGGTTGGCGGCTACACCTTC. This codes for CASSLAGVGGYTF.

This clone has only a few counts. This chain links TRBV15 with TRBJ2-7, with TRBD1 as a possible D gene (5 bases). Per germline, CDR1 LNHNV and CDR2 YYDKDF (reference sequence). Trimming pared 4 bases from V and 3 bases from J, leaving 13 bases between. The CDR3 sequence is 14 residues long. As DNA, the CDR3 is TGTGCCACCAGCAAGAGAGACAGAATCTACGAGCAGTACTTC. Its translation: CATSKRDRIYEQYF. Based on the CDR3 plus reference TRBV15 and TRBJ2-7, the full variable domain is DAMVIQNPRYQVTQFGKPVTLSCSQTLNHNVMYWYQQKSSQAPKLLFHYYDKDFNNEADTPDNFQSRRPNTSFCFLDIRSPGLGDTAMYLCATSKRDRIYEQYFGPGTRLTVT.

This clone was recorded many times. The rearrangement joins TRBV4-3 to TRBJ2-1; tentatively, D is TRBD1 (5 bases). Trimming shortened V by 0 bases and J by 12 bases, and 9 bases separated the two germline ends. The CDR3 loop spans 12 amino acids. Germline CDR1 reads LGHNA; CDR2 reads YSLEER. The DNA of the CDR3 is TGCGCCAGCAGCCAAGATCAGGGTTGGCAGTTCTTC. It codes for CASSQDQGWQFF.

This clone turned up a few times. This sequence joins TRBV7-2 and TRBJ2-3; tentatively, D is TRBD2 (6 bases). This CDR3 has 15 amino acids. Germline CDR1 reads SGHTA; CDR2 reads FQGNSA. Trimming removed 0 bases from V and 4 bases from J, with 11 bases in between. The CDR3, as DNA: TGTGCCAGCAGCTTAGCGGGGGGAAGACCAGATACGCAGTATTTT. Translation: CASSLAGGRPDTQYF.

This clone was picked up one time. V gene TRBV27 combines with J gene TRBJ2-7; D not resolved. The V end lost 1 base, the J end lost 0 bases, and 13 bases lay between the germline ends. This CDR3 contains 16 residues. Per germline, CDR1 MNHEY and CDR2 SMNVEV (reference sequence). Written as DNA, the CDR3 is TGTGCCAGCAGTTTATACGGCAGGCTTAGCTCCTACGAGCAGTACTTC. Its protein product is CASSLYGRLSSYEQYF.

This clone was detected only a few times. J is TRBJ2-3 and V is TRBV7-2, with D possibly TRBD2 on 6 matching bases. V lost 5 bases, J lost 3 bases, and 18 bases lay in between. The length of the CDR3 is 16 residues. Germline lookup yields CDR1 SGHTA and CDR2 FQGNSA. The CDR3 sequence is CASSQRPYAGTDTQYF. The CDR3 nucleotides read TGTGCCAGCAGCCAAAGGCCCTACGCGGGGACAGATACGCAGTATTTT.